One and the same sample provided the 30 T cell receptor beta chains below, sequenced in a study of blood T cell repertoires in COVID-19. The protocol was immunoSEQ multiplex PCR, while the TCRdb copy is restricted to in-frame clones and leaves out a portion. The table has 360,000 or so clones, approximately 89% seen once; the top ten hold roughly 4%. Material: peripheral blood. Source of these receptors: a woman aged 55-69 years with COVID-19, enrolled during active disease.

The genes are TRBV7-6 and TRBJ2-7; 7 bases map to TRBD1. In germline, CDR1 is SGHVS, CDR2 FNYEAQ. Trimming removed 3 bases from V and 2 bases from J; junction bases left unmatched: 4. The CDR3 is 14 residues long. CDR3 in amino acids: CASSLGTDAYEQYF. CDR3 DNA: TGTGCCAGCAGCTTGGGGACAGACGCCTACGAGCAGTACTTC.

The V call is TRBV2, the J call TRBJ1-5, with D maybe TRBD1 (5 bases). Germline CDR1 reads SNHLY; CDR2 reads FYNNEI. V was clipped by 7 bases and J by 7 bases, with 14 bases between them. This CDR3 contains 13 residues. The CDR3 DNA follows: TGTGCCAGCACGGGGGGACGAATCCAGCCCCAGCATTTT. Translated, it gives CASTGGRIQPQHF.

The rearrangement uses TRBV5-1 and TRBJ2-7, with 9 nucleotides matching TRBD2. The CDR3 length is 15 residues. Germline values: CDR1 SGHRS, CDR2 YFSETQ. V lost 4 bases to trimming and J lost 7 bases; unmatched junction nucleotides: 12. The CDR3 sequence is CASSNLAIAGEEQYF. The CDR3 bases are TGCGCCAGCAGCAATCTCGCGATAGCGGGGGAGGAGCAGTACTTC.

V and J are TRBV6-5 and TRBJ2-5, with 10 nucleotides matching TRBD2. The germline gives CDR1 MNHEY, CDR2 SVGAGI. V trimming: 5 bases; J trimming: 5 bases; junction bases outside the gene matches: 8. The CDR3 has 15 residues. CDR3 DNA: TGTGCCAGCAGTCGGGAGCGGGGGGGTTGGGAGACCCAGTACTTC. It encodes CASSRERGGWETQYF.

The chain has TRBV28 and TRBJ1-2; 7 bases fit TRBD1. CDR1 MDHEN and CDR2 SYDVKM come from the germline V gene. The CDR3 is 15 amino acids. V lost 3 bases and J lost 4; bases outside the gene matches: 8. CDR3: CASSFGTGVGYGYTF. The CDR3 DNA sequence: TGTGCCAGCAGTTTCGGAACAGGGGTGGGCTATGGCTACACCTTC.

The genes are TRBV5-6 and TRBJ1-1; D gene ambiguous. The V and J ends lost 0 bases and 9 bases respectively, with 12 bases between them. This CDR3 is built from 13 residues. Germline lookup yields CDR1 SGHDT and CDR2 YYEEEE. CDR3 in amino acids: CASSLAAREKAFF. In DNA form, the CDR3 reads TGTGCCAGCAGCTTGGCCGCGAGGGAGAAAGCTTTCTTT.

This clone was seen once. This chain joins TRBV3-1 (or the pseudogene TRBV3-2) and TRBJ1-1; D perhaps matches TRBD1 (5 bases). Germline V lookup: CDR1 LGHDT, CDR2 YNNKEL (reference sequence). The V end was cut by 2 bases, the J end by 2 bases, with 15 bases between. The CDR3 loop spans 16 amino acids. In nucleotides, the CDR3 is TGTGCCAGCAGCCAAATCAGGGTCCGTAGAAACACTGAAGCTTTCTTT. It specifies CASSQIRVRRNTEAFF.

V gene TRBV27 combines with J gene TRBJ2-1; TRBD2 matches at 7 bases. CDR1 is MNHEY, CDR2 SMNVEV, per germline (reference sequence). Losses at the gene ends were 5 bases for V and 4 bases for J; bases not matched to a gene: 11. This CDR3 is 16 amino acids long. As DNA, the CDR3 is TGTGCCAGCAGTCCTTGGGGGAGCGGGAATTACAATGAGCAGTTCTTC. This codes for CASSPWGSGNYNEQFF.

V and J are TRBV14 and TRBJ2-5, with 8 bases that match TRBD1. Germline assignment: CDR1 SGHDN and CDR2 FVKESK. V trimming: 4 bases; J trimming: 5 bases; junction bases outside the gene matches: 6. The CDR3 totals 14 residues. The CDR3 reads CASSRWTGSETQYF. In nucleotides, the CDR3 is TGTGCCAGCAGCCGCTGGACAGGGTCCGAGACCCAGTACTTC.

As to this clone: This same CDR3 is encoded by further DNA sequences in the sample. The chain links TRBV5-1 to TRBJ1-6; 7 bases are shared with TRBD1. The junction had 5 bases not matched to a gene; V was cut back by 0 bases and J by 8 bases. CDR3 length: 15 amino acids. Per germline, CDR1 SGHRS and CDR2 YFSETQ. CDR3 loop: CASSLGGDSYSPLHF. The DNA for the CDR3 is TGCGCCAGCAGCTTGGGAGGGGACAGCTATTCACCCCTCCACTTT. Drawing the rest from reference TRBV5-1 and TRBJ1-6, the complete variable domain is KAGVTQTPRYLIKTRGQQVTLSCSPISGHRSVSWYQQTPGQGLQFLFEYFSETQRNKGNFPGRFSGRQFSNSRSEMNVSTLELGDSALYLCASSLGGDSYSPLHFGNGTRLTVT.

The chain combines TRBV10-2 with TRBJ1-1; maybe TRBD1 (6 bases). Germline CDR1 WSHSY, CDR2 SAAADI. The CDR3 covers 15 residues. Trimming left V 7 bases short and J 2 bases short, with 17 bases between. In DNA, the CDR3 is TGCGCCAGCATCCAACCAGGGGTACCAAACACTGAAGCTTTCTTT. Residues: CASIQPGVPNTEAFF.

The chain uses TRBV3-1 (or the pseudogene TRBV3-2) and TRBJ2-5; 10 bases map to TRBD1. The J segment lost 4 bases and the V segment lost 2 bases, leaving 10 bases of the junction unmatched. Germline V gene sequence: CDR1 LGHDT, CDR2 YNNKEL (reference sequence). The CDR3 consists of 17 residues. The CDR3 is CASSQNWQGQGLETQYF. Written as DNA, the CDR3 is TGTGCCAGCAGCCAAAATTGGCAGGGACAGGGGTTAGAGACCCAGTACTTC.

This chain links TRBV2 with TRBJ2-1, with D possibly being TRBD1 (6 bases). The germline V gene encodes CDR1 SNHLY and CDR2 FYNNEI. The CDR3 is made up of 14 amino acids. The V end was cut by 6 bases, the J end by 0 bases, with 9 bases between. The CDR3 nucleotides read TGTGCCAGCAGGCAGGACAGCTCCTACAATGAGCAGTTCTTC. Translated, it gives CASRQDSSYNEQFF.

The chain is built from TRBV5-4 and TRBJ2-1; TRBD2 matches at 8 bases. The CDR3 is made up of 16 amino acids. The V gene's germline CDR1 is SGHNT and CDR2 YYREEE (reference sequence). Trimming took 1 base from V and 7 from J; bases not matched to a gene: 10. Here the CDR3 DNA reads TGTGCCAGCAGCTTGATCACGGGGGGGCCGGGGAATGAGCAGTTCTTC. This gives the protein CASSLITGGPGNEQFF.

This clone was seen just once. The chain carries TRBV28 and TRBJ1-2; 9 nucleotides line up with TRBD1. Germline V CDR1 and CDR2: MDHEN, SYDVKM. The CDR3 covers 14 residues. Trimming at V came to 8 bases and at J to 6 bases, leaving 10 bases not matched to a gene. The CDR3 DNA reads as TGTGCCAGCCGCGACCCGGGACAGGGAGATGGCTACACCTTC. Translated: CASRDPGQGDGYTF.

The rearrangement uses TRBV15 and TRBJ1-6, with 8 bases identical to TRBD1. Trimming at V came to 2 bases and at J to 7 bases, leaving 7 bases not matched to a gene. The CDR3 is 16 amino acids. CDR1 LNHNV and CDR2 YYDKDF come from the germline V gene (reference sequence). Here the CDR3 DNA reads TGTGCCACCAGCAGATCCCGACAGGGGTCAAATTCACCCCTCCACTTT. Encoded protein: CATSRSRQGSNSPLHF.

The CDR3 sequence: CARNPQGQPQHF. The DNA for the CDR3 is TGTGCCAGAAATCCCCAGGGTCAGCCCCAGCATTTT. This rearrangement joins TRBV5-3 to TRBJ1-5; D is perhaps TRBD1 (5 bases). TRBV5-3 is an ORF, and what it does is uncertain. Trimming shortened V by 6 bases and J by 6 bases, and 10 bases separated the two germline ends. The CDR3 is 12 residues long.

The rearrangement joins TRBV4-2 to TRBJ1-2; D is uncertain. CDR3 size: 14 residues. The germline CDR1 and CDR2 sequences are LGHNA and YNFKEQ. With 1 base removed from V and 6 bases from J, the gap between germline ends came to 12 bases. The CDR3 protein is CASSQGALVDGYTF. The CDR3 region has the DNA TGTGCCAGCAGCCAAGGGGCGCTGGTAGATGGCTACACCTTC.

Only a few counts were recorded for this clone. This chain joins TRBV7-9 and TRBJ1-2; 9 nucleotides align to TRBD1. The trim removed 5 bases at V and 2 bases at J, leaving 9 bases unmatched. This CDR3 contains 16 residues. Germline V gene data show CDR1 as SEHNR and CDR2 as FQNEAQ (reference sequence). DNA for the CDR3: TGTGCCAGCAGCCTAGGTCCCGGGACAGGGAACTATGGCTACACCTTC. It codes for CASSLGPGTGNYGYTF.

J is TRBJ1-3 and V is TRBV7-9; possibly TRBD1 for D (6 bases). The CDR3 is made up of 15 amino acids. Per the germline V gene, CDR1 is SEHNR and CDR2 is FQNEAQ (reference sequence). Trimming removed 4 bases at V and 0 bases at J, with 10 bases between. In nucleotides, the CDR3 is TGTGCCAGCAGCTGGGGGCCAGGCTCTGGAAACACCATATATTTT. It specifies CASSWGPGSGNTIYF.

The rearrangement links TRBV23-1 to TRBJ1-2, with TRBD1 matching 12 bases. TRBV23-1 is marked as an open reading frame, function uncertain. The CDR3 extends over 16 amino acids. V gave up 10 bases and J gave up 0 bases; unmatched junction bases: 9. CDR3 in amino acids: CATAGDRGLPNYGYTF. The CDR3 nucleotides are TGCGCCACCGCCGGGGACAGGGGGCTTCCTAACTATGGCTACACCTTC.

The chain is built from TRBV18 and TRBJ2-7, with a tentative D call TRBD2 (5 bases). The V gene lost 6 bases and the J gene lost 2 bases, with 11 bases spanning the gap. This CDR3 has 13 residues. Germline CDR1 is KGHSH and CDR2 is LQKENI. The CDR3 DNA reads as TGTGCCAGCTCCGCGGGCTCGACCTACGAGCAGTACTTC. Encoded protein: CASSAGSTYEQYF.

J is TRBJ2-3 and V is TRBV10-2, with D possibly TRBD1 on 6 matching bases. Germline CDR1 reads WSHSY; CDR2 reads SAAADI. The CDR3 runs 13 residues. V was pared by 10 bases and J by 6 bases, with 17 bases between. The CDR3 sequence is CATRAGTLDTQYF. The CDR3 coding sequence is TGCGCCACCAGAGCCGGGACATTGGATACGCAGTATTTT.

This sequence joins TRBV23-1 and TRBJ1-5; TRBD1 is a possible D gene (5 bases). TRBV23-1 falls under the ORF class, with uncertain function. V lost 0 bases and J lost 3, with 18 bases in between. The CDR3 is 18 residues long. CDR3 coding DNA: TGCGCCAGCAGTCAATCGAAGGGGTCCCTCCCCACCAATCAGCCCCAGCATTTT. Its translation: CASSQSKGSLPTNQPQHF.

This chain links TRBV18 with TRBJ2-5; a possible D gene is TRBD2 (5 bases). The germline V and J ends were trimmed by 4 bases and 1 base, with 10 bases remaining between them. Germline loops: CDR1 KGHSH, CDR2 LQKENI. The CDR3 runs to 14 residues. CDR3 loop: CASSLGLFQETQYF. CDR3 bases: TGTGCCAGCTCACTAGGACTGTTCCAAGAGACCCAGTACTTC.

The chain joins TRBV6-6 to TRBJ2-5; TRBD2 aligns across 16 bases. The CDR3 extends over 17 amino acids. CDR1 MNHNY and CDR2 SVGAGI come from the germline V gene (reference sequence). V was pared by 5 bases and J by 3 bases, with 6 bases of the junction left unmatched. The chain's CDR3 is CASSHHGTSGGEETQYF. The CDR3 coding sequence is TGTGCCAGCAGTCACCATGGGACTAGCGGGGGGGAAGAGACCCAGTACTTC.

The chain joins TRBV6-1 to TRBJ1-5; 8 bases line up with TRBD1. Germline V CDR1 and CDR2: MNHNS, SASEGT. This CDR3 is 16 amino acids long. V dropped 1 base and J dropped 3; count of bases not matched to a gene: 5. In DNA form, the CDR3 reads TGTGCCAGCAGTGAAGTGACAGGGGTGGCCAATCAGCCCCAGCATTTT. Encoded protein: CASSEVTGVANQPQHF.

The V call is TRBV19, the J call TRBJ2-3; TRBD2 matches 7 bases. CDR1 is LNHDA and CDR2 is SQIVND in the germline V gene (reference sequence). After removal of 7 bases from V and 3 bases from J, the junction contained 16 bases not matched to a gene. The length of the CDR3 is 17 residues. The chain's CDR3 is CASTLSGVSSRTDTQYF. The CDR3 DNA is TGTGCCAGTACTTTAAGCGGGGTATCGTCTAGGACAGATACGCAGTATTTT.

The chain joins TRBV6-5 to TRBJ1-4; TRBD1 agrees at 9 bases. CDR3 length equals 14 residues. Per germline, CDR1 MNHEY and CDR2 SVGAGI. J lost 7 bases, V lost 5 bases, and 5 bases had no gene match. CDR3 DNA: TGTGCCAGCAGTACAGGGGGCGGGAGTGAAAAACTGTTTTTT. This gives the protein CASSTGGGSEKLFF.

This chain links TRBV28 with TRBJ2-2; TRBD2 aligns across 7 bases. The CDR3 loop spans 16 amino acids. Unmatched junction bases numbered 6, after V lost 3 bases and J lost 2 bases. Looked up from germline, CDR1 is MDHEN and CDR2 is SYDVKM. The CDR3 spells CASSLGLAANTGELFF. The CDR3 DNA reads TGTGCCAGCAGTTTGGGGCTAGCGGCCAACACCGGGGAGCTGTTTTTT.